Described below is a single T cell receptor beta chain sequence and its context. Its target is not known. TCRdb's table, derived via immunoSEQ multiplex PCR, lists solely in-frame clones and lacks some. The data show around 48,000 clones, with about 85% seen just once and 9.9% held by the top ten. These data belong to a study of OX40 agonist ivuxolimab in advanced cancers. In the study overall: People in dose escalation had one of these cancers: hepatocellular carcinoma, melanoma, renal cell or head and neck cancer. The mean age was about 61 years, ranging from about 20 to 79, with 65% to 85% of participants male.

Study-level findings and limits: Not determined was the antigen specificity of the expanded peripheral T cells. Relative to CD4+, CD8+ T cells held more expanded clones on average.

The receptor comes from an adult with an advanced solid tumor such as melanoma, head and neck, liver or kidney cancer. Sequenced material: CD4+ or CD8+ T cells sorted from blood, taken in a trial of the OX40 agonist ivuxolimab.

CDR3 residues: CASSEDREGWYDEQFF. The CDR3 DNA sequence: TGTGCCAGCAGTGAAGACAGGGAGGGCTGGTACGATGAGCAGTTCTTC. This rearrangement joins TRBV6-1 to TRBJ2-1; D might be TRBD2 (7 bases). The CDR3 length is 16 residues. In germline, CDR1 is MNHNS, CDR2 SASEGT. The germline V and J ends were trimmed by 1 base and 8 bases, with 18 bases remaining between them.